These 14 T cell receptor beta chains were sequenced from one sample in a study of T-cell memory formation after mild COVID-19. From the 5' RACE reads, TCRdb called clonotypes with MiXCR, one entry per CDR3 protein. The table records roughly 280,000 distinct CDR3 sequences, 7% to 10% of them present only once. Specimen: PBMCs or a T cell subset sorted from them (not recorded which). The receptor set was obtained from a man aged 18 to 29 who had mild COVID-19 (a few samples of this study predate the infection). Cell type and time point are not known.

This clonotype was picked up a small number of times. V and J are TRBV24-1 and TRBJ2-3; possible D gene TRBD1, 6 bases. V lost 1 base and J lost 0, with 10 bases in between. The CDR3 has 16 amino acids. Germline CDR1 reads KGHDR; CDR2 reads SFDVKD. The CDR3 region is CATSDLGGPSTDTQYF. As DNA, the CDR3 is TGTGCCACCAGTGATTTAGGGGGACCTAGCACAGATACGCAGTATTTT.

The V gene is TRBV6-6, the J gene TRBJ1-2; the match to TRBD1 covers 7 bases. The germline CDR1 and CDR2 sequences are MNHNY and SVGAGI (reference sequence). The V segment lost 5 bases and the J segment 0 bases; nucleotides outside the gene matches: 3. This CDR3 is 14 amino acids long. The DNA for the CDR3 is TGTGCCAGCAGTCGGGACAGTTCTAACTATGGCTACACCTTC. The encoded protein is CASSRDSSNYGYTF.

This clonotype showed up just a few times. CDR3 nucleotide sequence: TGTGCCAGCAGTTCTAACACAGGAGGAAACACCATATATTTT. Its protein product is CASSSNTGGNTIYF. This chain connects TRBV12-3 or TRBV12-4 to TRBJ1-3, with D tentatively TRBD1 (5 bases). The CDR3 consists of 14 residues. Trimming shortened V by 4 bases and J by 4 bases, and 11 bases separated the two germline ends.

The CDR3 spells CATQRTVGYGYTF. The CDR3 DNA reads TGTGCCACCCAGCGTACAGTAGGCTATGGCTACACCTTC. This chain joins TRBV19 and TRBJ1-2; no clear D gene. V was clipped by 10 bases and J by 4 bases, with 16 bases between them. Germline assignment: CDR1 LNHDA and CDR2 SQIVND (reference sequence). The length of the CDR3 is 13 residues.

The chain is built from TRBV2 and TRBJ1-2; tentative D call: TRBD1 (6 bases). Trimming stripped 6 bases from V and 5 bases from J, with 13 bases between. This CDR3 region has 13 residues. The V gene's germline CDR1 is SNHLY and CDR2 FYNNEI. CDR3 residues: CASRTGGSYGYTF. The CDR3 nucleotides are TGTGCCAGCAGGACCGGGGGCTCTTATGGCTACACCTTC.

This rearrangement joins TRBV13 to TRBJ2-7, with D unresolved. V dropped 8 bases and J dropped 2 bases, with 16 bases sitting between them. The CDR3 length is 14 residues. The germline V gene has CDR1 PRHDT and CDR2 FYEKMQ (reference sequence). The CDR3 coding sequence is TGTGCCAGCGCTACCTCCGACGTCCCCTACGAGCAGTACTTC. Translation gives CASATSDVPYEQYF.

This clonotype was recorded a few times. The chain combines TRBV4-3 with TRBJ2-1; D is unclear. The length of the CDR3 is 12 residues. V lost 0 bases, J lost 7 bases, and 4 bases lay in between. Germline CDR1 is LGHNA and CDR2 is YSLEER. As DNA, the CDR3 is TGCGCCAGCAGCCAAGATTGGAATGAGCAGTTCTTC. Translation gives CASSQDWNEQFF.

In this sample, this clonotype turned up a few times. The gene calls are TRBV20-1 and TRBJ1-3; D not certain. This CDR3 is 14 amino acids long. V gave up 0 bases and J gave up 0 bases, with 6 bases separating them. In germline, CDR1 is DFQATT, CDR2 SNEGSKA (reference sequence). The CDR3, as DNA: TGCAGTGCTAGAGAGGTGGGCTCTGGAAACACCATATATTTT. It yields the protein CSAREVGSGNTIYF.

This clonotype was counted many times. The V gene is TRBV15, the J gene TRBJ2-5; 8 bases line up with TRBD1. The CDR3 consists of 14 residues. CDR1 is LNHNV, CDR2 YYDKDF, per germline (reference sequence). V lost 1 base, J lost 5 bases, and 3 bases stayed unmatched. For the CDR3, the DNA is TGTGCCACCAGCAGAGGACAGGGGCGGGAGACCCAGTACTTC. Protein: CATSRGQGRETQYF.

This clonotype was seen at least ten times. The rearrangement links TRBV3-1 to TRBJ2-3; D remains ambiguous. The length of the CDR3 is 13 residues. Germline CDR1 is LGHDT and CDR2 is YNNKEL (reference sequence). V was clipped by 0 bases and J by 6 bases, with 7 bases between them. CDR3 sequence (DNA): TGTGCCAGCAGCCAAGACTATAGGGATACGCAGTATTTT. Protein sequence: CASSQDYRDTQYF.

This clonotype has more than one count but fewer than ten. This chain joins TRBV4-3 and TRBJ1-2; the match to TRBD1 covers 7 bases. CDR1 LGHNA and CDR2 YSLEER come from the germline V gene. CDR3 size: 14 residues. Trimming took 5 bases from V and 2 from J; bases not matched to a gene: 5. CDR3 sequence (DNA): TGCGCCAGCAGCGCCCACAGGGGAAACTATGGCTACACCTTC. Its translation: CASSAHRGNYGYTF.

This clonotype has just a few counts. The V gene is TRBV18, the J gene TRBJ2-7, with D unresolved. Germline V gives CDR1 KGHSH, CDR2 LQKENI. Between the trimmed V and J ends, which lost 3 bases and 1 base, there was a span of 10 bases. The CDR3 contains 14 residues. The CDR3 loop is CASSPLQNSYEQYV. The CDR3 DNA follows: TGTGCCAGCTCACCCCTACAGAATTCCTACGAGCAGTACGTC.

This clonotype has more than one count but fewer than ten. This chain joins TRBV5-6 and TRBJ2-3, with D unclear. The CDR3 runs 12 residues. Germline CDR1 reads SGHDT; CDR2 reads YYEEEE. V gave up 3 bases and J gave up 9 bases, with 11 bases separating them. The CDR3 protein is CASSSLFVTQYF. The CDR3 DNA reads TGTGCCAGCAGCTCCTTGTTCGTAACGCAGTATTTT.

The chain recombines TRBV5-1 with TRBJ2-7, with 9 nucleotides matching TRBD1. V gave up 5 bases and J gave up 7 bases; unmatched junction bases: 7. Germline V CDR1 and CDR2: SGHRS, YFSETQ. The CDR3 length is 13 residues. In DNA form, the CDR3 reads TGCGCCAGCAGACGGACAGGGGAGGAAGAGCAGTACTTC. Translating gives CASRRTGEEEQYF. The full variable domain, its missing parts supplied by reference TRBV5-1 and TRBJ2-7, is KAGVTQTPRYLIKTRGQQVTLSCSPISGHRSVSWYQQTPGQGLQFLFEYFSETQRNKGNFPGRFSGRQFSNSRSEMNVSTLELGDSALYLCASRRTGEEEQYFGPGTRLTVT.